A single sample gave rise to the 21 T cell receptor beta chains below, sequenced in a study of blood T cell repertoires in COVID-19 (dated by TCRdb to the early 2020s). Library preparation used the immunoSEQ multiplex PCR assay. What TCRdb holds here is the immuneACCESS table cut down to in-frame rearrangements. Part of the clones is not present; checked against another copy, under half of the missing clones reflect an unresolved V gene, and the others are unexplained. The sample table shows about 210,000 clones, and around 80% are seen once. Around 7.7% of the sample comes from the top ten. The specimen was peripheral blood. Source of these receptors: a woman in her seventies with acute or convalescent COVID-19.

The rearrangement uses TRBV2 and TRBJ2-5; D might be TRBD2 (6 bases). This CDR3 is built from 14 residues. Germline-derived CDR1 and CDR2 are SNHLY and FYNNEI. The ends were cut back, 2 bases at V and 3 bases at J, with 10 bases in the middle. The CDR3 region is CASSENGGEETQYF. The CDR3 bases are TGTGCCAGCAGTGAAAACGGGGGAGAAGAGACCCAGTACTTC.

This chain uses TRBV2 with TRBJ1-4; TRBD1 might be the D (5 bases). The ends were cut back, 1 base at V and 7 bases at J, with 16 bases in the middle. CDR1 and CDR2 from the germline V gene are SNHLY and FYNNEI. The CDR3 is 16 amino acids. The CDR3 here is CASSEGTWEESEKLFF. The CDR3 bases are TGTGCCAGCAGTGAAGGGACATGGGAAGAAAGTGAAAAACTGTTTTTT.

The chain couples TRBV18 to TRBJ2-1, with 8 positions matching TRBD2. Trimming took 5 bases from V and 6 from J; bases not matched to a gene: 6. The CDR3 runs 14 residues. The germline V gene has CDR1 KGHSH and CDR2 LQKENI. The CDR3 region is CASSDGGGTNEQFF. CDR3 bases: TGTGCCAGCTCAGATGGCGGGGGGACCAATGAGCAGTTCTTC.

CDR3 sequence: CASSQVERRETQYF. CDR3 bases: TGTGCCAGCAGCCAAGTGGAGAGACGAGAGACCCAGTACTTC. The rearrangement links TRBV6-6 to TRBJ2-5, with D unresolved. The germline V gene encodes CDR1 MNHNY and CDR2 SVGAGI (reference sequence). The CDR3 is 14 residues long. With 6 bases removed from V and 4 bases from J, the gap between germline ends came to 15 bases.

This clone was seen just once. The DNA of the CDR3 is TGTGCCAGCAGTGAAGCTGACACAGGGCGCTCTAACTATGGCTACACCTTC. Translation: CASSEADTGRSNYGYTF. The V gene is TRBV6-1, the J gene TRBJ1-2, with D tentatively TRBD1 (6 bases). V was pared by 0 bases and J by 0 bases, with 14 bases between. This CDR3 region has 17 residues. Germline V gene sequence: CDR1 MNHNS, CDR2 SASEGT.

The rearrangement uses TRBV7-2 and TRBJ2-1, with a possible D match to TRBD2 (5 bases). This CDR3 spans 13 amino acids. CDR1 is SGHTA, CDR2 FQGNSA, per germline. V lost 2 bases to trimming and J lost 10 bases, with 12 bases between them. The CDR3 DNA sequence: TGTGCCAGCAGCTTAATGTACGGCGGGGAGCAGTTCTTC. As protein: CASSLMYGGEQFF.

This clone was recorded only once. The V gene is TRBV5-1, the J gene TRBJ1-3; D possibly corresponds to TRBD1 (5 bases). CDR3 length: 16 residues. Germline CDR1 reads SGHRS; CDR2 reads YFSETQ. Deletions cut 2 bases from V and 0 bases from J, with 12 bases between. The CDR3 sequence is CASSLTTVSSGNTIYF. CDR3 DNA: TGCGCCAGCAGCTTAACGACAGTGAGCTCTGGAAACACCATATATTTT.

V is TRBV7-2 and J is TRBJ2-3, with TRBD2 identical over 8 bases. The CDR3 length is 15 residues. Germline V gives CDR1 SGHTA, CDR2 FQGNSA. Unmatched junction bases numbered 6, after V lost 6 bases and J lost 1 base. The CDR3 coding sequence is TGTGCCAGCAGGCAAGGGACTAGTCGCACAGATACGCAGTATTTT. Its translation: CASRQGTSRTDTQYF. The full variable domain, its missing parts supplied by reference TRBV7-2 and TRBJ2-3, is GAGVSQSPSNKVTEKGKDVELRCDPISGHTALYWYRQSLGQGLEFLIYFQGNSAPDKSGLPSDRFSAERTGGSVSTLTIQRTQQEDSAVYLCASRQGTSRTDTQYFGPGTRLTVL.

V usage is TRBV10-1 and J usage is TRBJ1-1; D is undetermined. CDR3 length: 12 residues. The germline V gene encodes CDR1 WNHNN and CDR2 SYGVQD (reference sequence). V was pared by 4 bases and J by 5 bases, with 8 bases between. CDR3 DNA sequence: TGCGCCAGCAGTGCCCCGAGGACTGAAGCTTTCTTT. It yields the protein CASSAPRTEAFF.

This clone is a singleton in its sample. This chain joins TRBV20-1 and TRBJ2-7, with 16 bases matching TRBD2. With 3 bases clipped from V and 5 bases from J, the junction kept 10 bases outside the gene matches. The CDR3 loop spans 17 amino acids. Per germline, CDR1 DFQATT and CDR2 SNEGSKA (reference sequence). The CDR3 DNA reads TGCAGTGCTAGTCGGACGGGACTAGCGGGGGGGTTGGACGAGCAGTACTTC. It translates to CSASRTGLAGGLDEQYF.

V gene TRBV10-3 combines with J gene TRBJ1-1, with D possibly TRBD1 on 5 matching bases. There are 13 residues in the CDR3. V lost 4 bases and J 2 bases, leaving 8 bases between the germline ends. Germline V CDR1 and CDR2: ENHRY, SYGVKD. The CDR3 loop is CAISAGVNTEAFF. The CDR3 DNA is TGTGCCATCAGTGCGGGGGTTAACACTGAAGCTTTCTTT.

The rearrangement links TRBV30 to TRBJ2-3; 8 nucleotides align to TRBD2. Germline V gives CDR1 GTSNPN, CDR2 SVGIG (reference sequence). The CDR3 runs to 13 residues. V was clipped by 0 bases and J by 4 bases; unmatched bases: 0. The CDR3 protein is CAWSVRGADTQYF. CDR3 DNA sequence: TGTGCCTGGAGTGTGCGGGGGGCAGATACGCAGTATTTT.

V usage is TRBV6-1 and J usage is TRBJ1-4, with D maybe TRBD1 (5 bases). The V end was cut by 2 bases, the J end by 8 bases, with 15 bases between. Germline values: CDR1 MNHNS, CDR2 SASEGT. The CDR3 runs to 15 residues. The CDR3: CASSEPDLDREKLFF. In nucleotides, the CDR3 is TGTGCCAGCAGTGAACCCGACCTTGACAGAGAAAAACTGTTTTTT.

The chain combines TRBV6-4 with TRBJ1-1; D perhaps matches TRBD1 (5 bases). This CDR3 region has 16 residues. In germline, CDR1 is MRHNA, CDR2 SNTAGT. Trimming took off 2 bases at V and 4 bases at J, with 17 bases between the two ends. The CDR3 DNA reads TGTGCCAGCAGTGACAAGGGGTTCTGGTTGTGCACTGAAGCTTTCTTT. Encoded protein: CASSDKGFWLCTEAFF.

The rearrangement uses TRBV15 and TRBJ1-1, with D possibly TRBD1 on 5 matching bases. The germline gives CDR1 LNHNV, CDR2 YYDKDF (reference sequence). V lost 3 bases to trimming and J lost 11 bases, with 16 bases between them. The CDR3 contains 13 residues. The CDR3 DNA reads TGTGCCACCAGCAGTCAAGCCGTCGGGGGGGCTTTCTTT. Protein sequence: CATSSQAVGGAFF.

V usage is TRBV7-9 and J usage is TRBJ1-5; 8 bases line up with TRBD1. From germline, CDR1 is SEHNR and CDR2 FQNEAQ (reference sequence). V gave up 5 bases and J gave up 3 bases; unmatched junction bases: 15. The CDR3 has 18 residues. The CDR3 DNA follows: TGTGCCAGCAGCCCCCGAATGGACAGGGCACCGTTCAATCAGCCCCAGCATTTT. Its translation: CASSPRMDRAPFNQPQHF.

The rearrangement uses TRBV7-9 and TRBJ2-2; D might be TRBD1 (6 bases). V gave up 5 bases and J gave up 7 bases, with 23 bases separating them. Germline V gives CDR1 SEHNR, CDR2 FQNEAQ (reference sequence). The CDR3 contains 17 residues. The CDR3 reads CASSLLYLQGSVGELFF. The CDR3 DNA reads as TGTGCCAGCAGCCTTCTTTACCTACAGGGATCGGTCGGGGAGCTGTTTTTT.

V usage is TRBV27 and J usage is TRBJ1-2; a weak D match, TRBD1 (5 bases). CDR1 and CDR2 (germline): MNHEY, SMNVEV (reference sequence). The CDR3 totals 15 residues. Trimming pared 1 base from V and 1 base from J, leaving 10 bases between. The CDR3 reads CASSLWGGYNYGYTF. The CDR3, as DNA: TGTGCCAGCAGTTTATGGGGGGGATATAACTATGGCTACACCTTC.

This clone was seen only a few times. This chain links TRBV24-1 with TRBJ1-5, with TRBD1 matching 9 bases. The CDR3 contains 18 residues. Germline assignment: CDR1 KGHDR and CDR2 SFDVKD. With V trimmed by 3 bases and J by 1 base, 9 bases remained unmatched. CDR3 protein: CATSDRDRGSGSNQPQHF. The CDR3 DNA sequence: TGTGCCACCAGTGATAGAGACAGGGGGTCGGGGAGCAATCAGCCCCAGCATTTT.

This chain connects TRBV7-2 to TRBJ2-1, with TRBD2 matching 7 bases. CDR3 length: 17 amino acids. The V and J ends lost 2 bases and 5 bases, in that order; junction bases with no gene match: 12. Germline V CDR1 and CDR2: SGHTA, FQGNSA. The CDR3 DNA reads as TGTGCCAGCAGCTTATTCATCGGGACGGGGGGAAACAATGAGCAGTTCTTC. It is translated as CASSLFIGTGGNNEQFF. Full variable domain (outside the CDR3, taken from reference TRBV7-2 and TRBJ2-1): GAGVSQSPSNKVTEKGKDVELRCDPISGHTALYWYRQSLGQGLEFLIYFQGNSAPDKSGLPSDRFSAERTGGSVSTLTIQRTQQEDSAVYLCASSLFIGTGGNNEQFFGPGTRLTVL.

The V gene is TRBV9, the J gene TRBJ1-2, with D perhaps matching TRBD1 (5 bases). CDR3 size: 14 residues. Trimming cost V 0 bases and J 6 bases, with 12 bases left between them. From germline, CDR1 is SGDLS and CDR2 YYNGEE. DNA of the CDR3: TGTGCCAGCAGCGTAGGGCAGGGTCAGGATGGCTACACCTTC. It is translated as CASSVGQGQDGYTF.